These T cell receptor beta chains were read from a single sample in a study of a mutant IDH1 vaccine in newly diagnosed glioma. Their recognized antigens are unknown. The protocol was immunoSEQ multiplex PCR, while the TCRdb copy is restricted to in-frame clones and leaves out a portion. This table has over 25,000 clones, approximately 90% appearing once. Here the sequenced sample was peripheral blood mononuclear cells (PBMCs), taken from a glioma patient whose treatment included an IDH1 peptide vaccine. These receptor sequences come from a woman aged 40 to 50 with glioma. Some clones in this sample may be carry-over from other donors' samples. CDR3s include the opening cysteine and the closing phenylalanine or tryptophan. D genes are given only for firm matches. Clone size is stated in some rows and not others, as once, few, many or a class when expanded.

V gene,J gene,D gene,clone size,CDR3 DNA,CDR3 protein
TRBV11-2,TRBJ1-5,NA,NA,TGTGCCAGCAGCGGGGACGGGGAATTGAATCAGCCCCAGCATTTT,CASSGDGELNQPQHF
TRBV5-4,TRBJ2-4,TRBD2,NA,TGTGCCAGCAGCTTGGAACTAGCGGGGGGATTACTAGCCAAAAACATTCAGTACTTC,CASSLELAGGLLAKNIQYF
TRBV4-1,TRBJ2-7,NA,once,TGCGCCAGCAGCCAAGACGGGGGACGGAGCCGAAGCCAGTACTTC,CASSQDGGRSRSQYF
TRBV2,TRBJ2-1,NA,few,TGTGCCAGCATCCCGGGGACTCCGTACAATGAGCAGTTCTTC,CASIPGTPYNEQFF
TRBV28,TRBJ1-2,NA,NA,TGTGCCAGCAGTTCAGGAAACGGTTTTAAAGGCTACACCTTC,CASSSGNGFKGYTF
TRBV28,TRBJ1-1,NA,NA,TGTGCCAGCACCCTACAGCCCCCGAACACTGAAGCTTTCTTT,CASTLQPPNTEAFF
TRBV5-1,TRBJ1-2,NA,NA,TGCGCCAGCGGCGAAGGGAGTAGGGATGGCTACACCTTC,CASGEGSRDGYTF
TRBV18,TRBJ1-6,TRBD1,NA,TGTGCCAGCTCACCGGGACAGGGTTCACCCCTCCACTTT,CASSPGQGSPLHF
TRBV7-2,TRBJ2-3,NA,NA,TGTGCCAGCAGCGAAATGGGGGGTTTGGCAGATACGCAGTATTTT,CASSEMGGLADTQYF
TRBV5-1,TRBJ2-7,NA,NA,TGCGCCAGCAACGAGGAAGGCGTGATGTTAGCCGAGCAGTACTTC,CASNEEGVMLAEQYF
TRBV7-2,TRBJ2-7,NA,NA,TGTGCCAGCAGCCCGCATCAGGGTTCCGAGCAGTACTTC,CASSPHQGSEQYF
TRBV7-8,TRBJ2-7,TRBD1,NA,TGTGCCAGCAGCGAAGGACAGGCCGACGAGCAGTACTTC,CASSEGQADEQYF
TRBV7-2,TRBJ1-6,NA,once,TGTGCCAGCAGCCCACAACAGGGAGTAAATTCACCCCTCCACTTT,CASSPQQGVNSPLHF
TRBV5-4,TRBJ1-3,NA,NA,TGTGCCAGCAGCTTTGGATCCTCTGGAAACACCATATATTTT,CASSFGSSGNTIYF
TRBV6-5,TRBJ2-7,TRBD2,NA,TGTGCCAGCAGTTTTGGCGGGAGAGCCTACGAGCAGTACTTC,CASSFGGRAYEQYF
TRBV28,TRBJ2-3,NA,NA,TGTGCCAGCAGTTTACGGGGAGCGGGTTTTGGGACGCAGTATTTT,CASSLRGAGFGTQYF
TRBV15,TRBJ1-5,NA,NA,TGTGCCACCAGCAGAGATAGGGGCTCTCAGCCCCAGCATTTT,CATSRDRGSQPQHF
TRBV5-4,TRBJ2-3,TRBD2,NA,TGTGCCAGCAGCCTACTAGCGGGAGGGGACTATACGCAGTATTTT,CASSLLAGGDYTQYF
TRBV9,TRBJ1-3,NA,NA,TGTGCCAGCAGCGTAGAGGAACGAAAGGGAAACACCATATATTTT,CASSVEERKGNTIYF
TRBV7-9,TRBJ2-3,NA,NA,TGTGCCAGCAGGCGAGTCCTAGTCTCGATAGAAAGTAGCACAGATACGCAGTATTTT,CASRRVLVSIESSTDTQYF
TRBV7-9,TRBJ1-2,TRBD1,NA,TGTGCCAGCAGCCTAACCGGGACAGGGGATGGATATGGCTACACCTTC,CASSLTGTGDGYGYTF
TRBV28,TRBJ1-1,NA,once,TGTGCCAGCGGCGCAGCAGCAGTGAACACTGAAGCTTTCTTT,CASGAAAVNTEAFF
TRBV29-1,TRBJ2-7,NA,NA,TGCAGCGTTGAGACCGGGCCAACCTACGAGCAGTACTTC,CSVETGPTYEQYF
TRBV5-8,TRBJ1-1,TRBD1,NA,TGTGCCAGCAGCTTTGAGGGGGCGGGGAACACTGAAGCTTTCTTT,CASSFEGAGNTEAFF
TRBV4-3,TRBJ2-7,TRBD2,few,TGCGCCAGCAGCCAATTTATAGCGGGGGCGTCCTACGAGCAGTACTTC,CASSQFIAGASYEQYF
TRBV1,TRBJ2-7,NA,NA,TGCACCAGCAGCCAAGAGACGAAGAGAATGATTATATTGTTGACAGGTTCACCCAGGGAGCAGTACTTC,CTSSQETKRMIILLTGSPREQYF
TRBV2,TRBJ1-1,NA,NA,TGTGCCAGCAGCGGACAGAACACTGAAGCTTTCTTT,CASSGQNTEAFF
TRBV4-3,TRBJ2-6,NA,NA,TGCGCCAGCAGCCAAGGGTCGGCAGGGGGGGCCAACGTCCTGACTTTC,CASSQGSAGGANVLTF
TRBV5-4,TRBJ2-6,NA,NA,TGTGCCAGCACCGAATGGGGATCTGGGGCCAACGTCCTGACTTTC,CASTEWGSGANVLTF
TRBV27,TRBJ2-7,TRBD2,NA,TGTGCCAGTTGTTCACCCCGGACTAGCGGGCTTCGCGAGCAGTACTTC,CASCSPRTSGLREQYF
TRBV18,TRBJ1-5,NA,NA,TGTGCCAGCTCACCAAATGAGGGGCTCTTCCAGCCCCAGCATTTT,CASSPNEGLFQPQHF
TRBV7-2,TRBJ2-3,TRBD2,NA,TGTGCCAGCAGCTTAGCGAGCGGGGTCCCCACAGATACGCAGTATTTT,CASSLASGVPTDTQYF
TRBV6-6,TRBJ1-1,NA,NA,TGTGCCAGCAGTTACACAGGCCTCGGCATCGAAGCTTTCTTT,CASSYTGLGIEAFF
TRBV2,TRBJ1-2,NA,NA,TGTGCCAGCAGTGTTGGTGGTGCCCAGGAGGGCTATGGCTACACCTTC,CASSVGGAQEGYGYTF
TRBV5-1,TRBJ2-1,NA,NA,TGCGCCAGCAGCTTGAGCGGGCCCTCCTACAATGAGCAGTTCTTC,CASSLSGPSYNEQFF
TRBV7-9,TRBJ2-7,TRBD1,NA,TGTGCCAGCAGCCATAGCGGGACAGGGGTCGTCGAGCAGTACTTC,CASSHSGTGVVEQYF
TRBV5-6,TRBJ1-2,NA,NA,TGTGCCAGCAGCTTGGCCGGGGGGGGCCCTAACTATGGCTACACCTTC,CASSLAGGGPNYGYTF